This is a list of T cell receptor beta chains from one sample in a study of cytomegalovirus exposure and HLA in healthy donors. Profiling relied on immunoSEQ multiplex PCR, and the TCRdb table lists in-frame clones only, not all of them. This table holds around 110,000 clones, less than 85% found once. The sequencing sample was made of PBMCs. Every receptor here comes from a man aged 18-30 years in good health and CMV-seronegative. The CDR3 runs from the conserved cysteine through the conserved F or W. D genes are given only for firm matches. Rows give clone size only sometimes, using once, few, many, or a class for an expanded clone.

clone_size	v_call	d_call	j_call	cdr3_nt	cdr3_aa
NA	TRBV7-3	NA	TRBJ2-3	TGTGCCAGCAGCTTCACCTATGACACAGATACGCAGTATTTT	CASSFTYDTDTQYF
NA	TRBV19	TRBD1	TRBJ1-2	TGTGCCAGTAGTAGGACAGGCCCGATCTCTTATGGCTACACCTTC	CASSRTGPISYGYTF
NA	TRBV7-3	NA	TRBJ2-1	TGTGCCAGCAGCGCGTCTGGGGGGTTAAATGAGCAGTTCTTC	CASSASGGLNEQFF
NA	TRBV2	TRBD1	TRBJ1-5	TGTGCCAGCAGAGAAACAGGGGGCAGGCAGCCCCAGCATTTT	CASRETGGRQPQHF
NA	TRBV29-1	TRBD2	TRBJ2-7	TGCAGCGTTGCTCCGGGAGGGAGCTCCTACGAGCAGTACTTC	CSVAPGGSSYEQYF
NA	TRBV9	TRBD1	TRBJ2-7	TGTGCCAGCAGCGGCCCCGGGACAGGACTCGCCGAGCAGTACTTC	CASSGPGTGLAEQYF
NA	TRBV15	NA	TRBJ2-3	TGTGCCACCAGCAGAGAACCTATGGGCACAGATACGCAGTATTTT	CATSREPMGTDTQYF
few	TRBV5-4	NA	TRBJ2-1	TGTGCCAGCAGGTCCGGGGATGAGCAGTTCTTC	CASRSGDEQFF
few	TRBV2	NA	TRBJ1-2	TGTGCCAGCAGTGGTCAGGGTCCGCTTAACTATGGCTACACCTTC	CASSGQGPLNYGYTF
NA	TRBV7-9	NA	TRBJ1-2	TGTGCCAGCAGCTTCGGACATACTAACTATGGCTACACCTTC	CASSFGHTNYGYTF
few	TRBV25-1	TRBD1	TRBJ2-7	TGTGCCAGCAGTGCAATTGCCCGGGACAGGGGATACGAGCAGTACTTC	CASSAIARDRGYEQYF
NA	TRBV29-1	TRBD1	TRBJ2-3	TGCAGCGTCGAAAGGACAGGGGGGTTTTCAGATACGCAGTATTTT	CSVERTGGFSDTQYF
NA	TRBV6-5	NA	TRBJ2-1	TGTGCCAGCAGTTACTCGACAGTAGTCTCCTACAATGAGCAGTTCTTC	CASSYSTVVSYNEQFF
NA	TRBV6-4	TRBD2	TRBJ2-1	TGTGCCAGCCACCCTAGCGGGGGACCTGGGGATGAGCAGTTCTTC	CASHPSGGPGDEQFF
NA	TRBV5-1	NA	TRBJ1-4	TGCGCCAGCCACGAGGGTAGGGCTAATGAAAAACTGTTTTTT	CASHEGRANEKLFF
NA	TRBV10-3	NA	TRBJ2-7	TGTGCCTCACAGGAAGGAGTCGGCGAGCAGTACTTC	CASQEGVGEQYF
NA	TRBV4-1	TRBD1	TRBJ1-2	TGCGCCAGCAGCCAAGGACAGGGGTGGGGCTACACCTTC	CASSQGQGWGYTF
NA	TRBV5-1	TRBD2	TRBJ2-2	TGCGCCAGCAGCTGGCCCCTAGCGGGGGGCGTACCCGGGGAGCTGTTTTTT	CASSWPLAGGVPGELFF
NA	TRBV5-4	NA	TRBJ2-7	TGTGCCAGCAGCCTCGGAGGTCGGGAGCTCTACGAGCAGTACTTC	CASSLGGRELYEQYF
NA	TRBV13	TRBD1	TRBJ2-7	TGTGCCAGCAGCACCCGGGACAGGGCCTACGAGCAGTACTTC	CASSTRDRAYEQYF
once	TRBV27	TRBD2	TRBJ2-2	TGTGCCAGCAGTTTGAGGACTAGCGGGGGACCCACCGGGGAGCTGTTTTTT	CASSLRTSGGPTGELFF
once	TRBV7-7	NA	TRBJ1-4	TGTGCTAGCAGCTTAGGAGGGGGTGAAAAACTGTTTTTT	CASSLGGGEKLFF
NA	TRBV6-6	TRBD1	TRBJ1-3	TGTGCCAGCAGTGCAGGGGGCTCTGGAAACACCATATATTTT	CASSAGGSGNTIYF
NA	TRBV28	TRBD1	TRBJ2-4	TGTGCCAGCAGTGAAACACGGGACAGGGCAACCGGGAACATTCAGTACTTC	CASSETRDRATGNIQYF
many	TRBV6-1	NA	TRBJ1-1	TGTGCCAGCAGTGAAGGGCAGGGTCGGAACACTGAAGCTTTCTTT	CASSEGQGRNTEAFF
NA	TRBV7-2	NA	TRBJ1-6	TGTGCCAGCACCACACACAGATATAATTCACCCCTCCACTTT	CASTTHRYNSPLHF
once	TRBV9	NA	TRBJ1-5	TGTGCCAGCAGCGTAGGCCCAGGGGAGGGTCAGCCCCAGCATTTT	CASSVGPGEGQPQHF
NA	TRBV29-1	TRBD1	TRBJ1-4	TGCAGCGTTGGCAAGACAGGGATTGAAAAACTGTTTTTT	CSVGKTGIEKLFF
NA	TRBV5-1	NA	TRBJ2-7	TGCGCCAGCAGCTTCCTCTACGAGCAGTACTTC	CASSFLYEQYF
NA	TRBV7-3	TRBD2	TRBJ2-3	TGTGCCAGCAGCTTTACTAGCGGGGGTGGAGATACGCAGTATTTT	CASSFTSGGGDTQYF
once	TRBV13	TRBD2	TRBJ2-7	TGTGCCAGCAGACAGCGGGGGCCCACCTACGAGCAGTACTTC	CASRQRGPTYEQYF
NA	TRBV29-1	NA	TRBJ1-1	TGCAGCGTTGTCGGAGGGAACACTGAAGCTTTCTTT	CSVVGGNTEAFF
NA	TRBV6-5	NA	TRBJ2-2	TGTGCCAGCAGTCCGAGGCGCGGCACCGGGGAGCTGTTTTTT	CASSPRRGTGELFF
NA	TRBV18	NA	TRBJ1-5	TGTGCCAGCTCACCAGTACAGGGTTCGGGTCAGCCCCAGCATTTT	CASSPVQGSGQPQHF
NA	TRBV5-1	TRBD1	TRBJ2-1	TGCGCCAGCGGCACACAGGGGAGCTCCTACAATGAGCAGTTCTTC	CASGTQGSSYNEQFF
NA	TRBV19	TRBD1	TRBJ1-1	TGTGCCAGCCGGAATGACAGGGTTACTGAAGCTTTCTTT	CASRNDRVTEAFF
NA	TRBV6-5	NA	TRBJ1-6	TGTGCCAGCGGTTACGCGGGGCAATCACCCCTCCACTTT	CASGYAGQSPLHF
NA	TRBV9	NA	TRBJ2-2	TGTGCCAGCACCACCGGGGCCGGGGAGCTGTTTTTT	CASTTGAGELFF
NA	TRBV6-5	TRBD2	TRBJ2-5	TGTGCCAGCATGATGGGGGGGTTCGGGCGGGCCCAGTACTTC	CASMMGGFGRAQYF
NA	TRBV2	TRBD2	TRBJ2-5	TGTGCCAGCAGTGAAGCGCTTTCTAGCGGGGGCGGAGAGACCCAGTACTTC	CASSEALSSGGGETQYF
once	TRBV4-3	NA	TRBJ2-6	TGCGCCAGCAGCCAAGATCCAGGGGCTGGGGCCAACGTCCTGACTTTC	CASSQDPGAGANVLTF
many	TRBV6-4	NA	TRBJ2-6	TGTGCCAGCAGTGACTCGAGCTCTGGGGCCAACGTCCTGACTTTC	CASSDSSSGANVLTF
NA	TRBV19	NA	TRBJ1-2	TGTGCCAGTATAAGCCGTGGTGGGCCTAATGGCTACACCTTC	CASISRGGPNGYTF
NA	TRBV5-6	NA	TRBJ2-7	TGTGCCAGCAGCCCTCAGGGGCCCCTCTCCTACGAGCAGTACTTC	CASSPQGPLSYEQYF
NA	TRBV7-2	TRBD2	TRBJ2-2	TGTGCCAGCAGCATGAGCGGGGGGCACACCGGGGAGCTGTTTTTT	CASSMSGGHTGELFF
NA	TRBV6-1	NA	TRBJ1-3	TGTGCCAGCACAGCAGGGGCCCCTGGAAACACCATATATTTT	CASTAGAPGNTIYF
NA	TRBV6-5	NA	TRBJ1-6	TGTGCCAGCAGTGAACAGGGTCCCAATTCACCCCTCCACTTT	CASSEQGPNSPLHF
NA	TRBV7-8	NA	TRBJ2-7	TGTGCCAGCAGCCCCACACGGGTATACGAGCAGTACTTC	CASSPTRVYEQYF
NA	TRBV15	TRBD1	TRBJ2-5	TGTGCCACCAGCTGGCGGGACAGGGGGTATGGAGAGACCCAGTACTTC	CATSWRDRGYGETQYF
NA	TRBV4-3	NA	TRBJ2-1	TGCGCCAGCAGCCAAGATTTGCTAGCGAGAAACAATGAGCAGTTCTTC	CASSQDLLARNNEQFF
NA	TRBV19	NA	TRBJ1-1	TGTGCCAGTATCCCACATACGAGGGCCGTTGAAGCTTTCTTT	CASIPHTRAVEAFF
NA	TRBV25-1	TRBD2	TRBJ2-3	TGTGCCAGCAGTGGACTAGCGGGGGTCACAGATACGCAGTATTTT	CASSGLAGVTDTQYF
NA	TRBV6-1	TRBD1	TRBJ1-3	TGTGCCAGCAGAGGAAGGACAGGAGCCGGAAACACCATATATTTT	CASRGRTGAGNTIYF